Listed here are 32 T cell receptor beta chains from one sample, sequenced in a study of long-term antiretroviral therapy in people with HIV. Investigators performed immunoSEQ version v3.0 at survey level. Libraries were prepared by immunoSEQ multiplex PCR; TCRdb keeps only in-frame clonotypes and omits some of them. The sample contains tens of thousands of clones, less than 80% of which appear only once. The material was unsorted PBMCs, obtained 1.1 years before starting antiretroviral therapy. Receptors originate from a woman aged 40-49 years with HIV.

The chain joins TRBV11-2 to TRBJ1-2; D remains ambiguous. This CDR3 spans 12 amino acids. V dropped 6 bases and J dropped 0 bases, with 5 bases sitting between them. Germline assignment: CDR1 SGHAT and CDR2 FQNNGV. The chain's CDR3 is CASSSTNYGYTF. In DNA, the CDR3 is TGTGCCAGCAGTTCAACTAACTATGGCTACACCTTC.

J is TRBJ1-2 and V is TRBV11-3; D perhaps matches TRBD1 (6 bases). V was cut by 8 bases and J by 4 bases, with 17 bases left in between. The CDR3 length is 14 residues. In germline, CDR1 is SGHNT, CDR2 YENEEA. This CDR3 reads CASAKIGGFYGYTF. The CDR3 DNA sequence: TGTGCCAGCGCGAAAATAGGGGGGTTCTATGGCTACACCTTC. The full variable domain, its missing parts supplied by reference TRBV11-3 and TRBJ1-2, is EAGVVQSPRYKIIEKKQPVAFWCNPISGHNTLYWYLQNLGQGPELLIRYENEEAVDDSQLPKDRFSAERLKGVDSTLKIQPAELGDSAVYLCASAKIGGFYGYTFGSGTRLTVV.

This chain uses TRBV4-1 with TRBJ2-2; D not resolved. V shed 0 bases and J shed 6 bases, with 8 bases lying between them. Germline-derived CDR1 and CDR2 are MGHRA and YSYEKL. This CDR3 spans 14 amino acids. The CDR3 here is CASSQEYWPGELFF. CDR3 in DNA: TGCGCCAGCAGCCAAGAATATTGGCCCGGGGAGCTGTTTTTT.

The CDR3 sequence: CASSFEGYGYTF. The CDR3 DNA sequence: TGTGCCAGCAGCTTTGAGGGTTACGGCTACACCTTC. The chain couples TRBV5-6 to TRBJ1-2; D gene uncertain. The CDR3 spans 12 residues. Trimming shortened V by 2 bases and J by 8 bases, and 10 bases separated the two germline ends. Per the germline V gene, CDR1 is SGHDT and CDR2 is YYEEEE.

The chain combines TRBV9 with TRBJ2-7, with 7 bases aligning to TRBD2. CDR1 SGDLS and CDR2 YYNGEE come from the germline V gene. The J segment lost 5 bases and the V segment lost 0 bases, leaving 5 bases of the junction unmatched. The CDR3 covers 14 residues. CDR3: CASSVAERGNEQYF. The CDR3 DNA reads TGTGCCAGCAGCGTAGCTGAGCGGGGAAACGAGCAGTACTTC.

The chain has TRBV9 and TRBJ1-3; no reliable D call. Trimming removed 0 bases at V and 4 bases at J, with 11 bases between. CDR1 SGDLS and CDR2 YYNGEE come from the germline V gene. The CDR3 length is 15 residues. This CDR3 reads CASSVALGPGNTIYF. For the CDR3, the DNA is TGTGCCAGCAGCGTAGCTCTAGGGCCCGGAAACACCATATATTTT.

The V and J genes are TRBV10-3 and TRBJ1-5; perhaps TRBD1 as D (5 bases). CDR3 length equals 15 residues. V lost 0 bases and J 1 base, leaving 7 bases between the germline ends. Germline CDR1 and CDR2: ENHRY and SYGVKD. CDR3: CAISESRESNQPQHF. CDR3 sequence (DNA): TGTGCCATCAGTGAGTCCAGGGAAAGCAATCAGCCCCAGCATTTT.

The J gene is TRBJ1-4, the V gene TRBV5-5; 9 positions match TRBD1. The CDR3 is 15 amino acids. Germline V gene lookup returns CDR1 SGHKS and CDR2 YYEKEE (reference sequence). V shed 4 bases, J shed 7 bases, and the junction held 8 bases outside the gene matches. The CDR3 region has the DNA TGTGCCAGCAGCATAACAGGGGGCGAATCTGAAAAACTGTTTTTT. Protein sequence: CASSITGGESEKLFF.

The rearrangement uses TRBV7-9 and TRBJ2-1; the D is unclear. V lost 2 bases, J lost 9 bases, and 11 bases lay in between. This CDR3 region has 13 residues. CDR1 SEHNR and CDR2 FQNEAQ come from the germline V gene (reference sequence). The DNA for the CDR3 is TGTGCCAGCAGCTTACCTGAAGCTGTTGAGCAGTTCTTC. This gives the protein CASSLPEAVEQFF.

The J gene is TRBJ2-3, the V gene TRBV7-6; 7 nucleotides line up with TRBD1. The J segment lost 6 bases and the V segment lost 1 base, leaving 7 bases of the junction unmatched. Germline V CDR1 and CDR2: SGHVS, FNYEAQ. The CDR3 loop spans 15 amino acids. The CDR3 reads CASSLVGQRSDTQYF. Written as DNA, the CDR3 is TGTGCCAGCAGCTTAGTGGGACAGAGGTCGGATACGCAGTATTTT.

The V call is TRBV9, the J call TRBJ1-4; D remains unclear. The germline gives CDR1 SGDLS, CDR2 YYNGEE. The V and J ends lost 4 bases and 7 bases respectively, with 11 bases between them. This CDR3 is built from 13 residues. The CDR3 nucleotides are TGTGCCAGCAGCCGTCGGGTTGGTGAAAAACTGTTTTTT. Its translation is CASSRRVGEKLFF.

This clone was recorded a few times. The chain couples TRBV7-8 to TRBJ1-1, with D uncertain. CDR3 length equals 11 residues. Between the trimmed V and J ends, which lost 5 bases and 5 bases, there was a span of 6 bases. Germline assignment: CDR1 SGHVS and CDR2 FQNEAQ. The CDR3 loop reads CASSRGTEAFF. CDR3 in DNA: TGTGCCAGCAGCCGGGGAACTGAAGCTTTCTTT.

The rearrangement uses TRBV11-2 and TRBJ2-1; the match to TRBD2 covers 10 bases. V shed 6 bases, J shed 6 bases, and the junction held 5 bases outside the gene matches. In germline, CDR1 is SGHAT, CDR2 FQNNGV. The CDR3 has 14 residues. CDR3 residues: CASRVAGGFNEQFF. CDR3 nucleotides: TGTGCCAGCAGGGTAGCGGGAGGTTTCAATGAGCAGTTCTTC.

The chain joins TRBV13 to TRBJ1-1; D is uncertain. The CDR3 consists of 12 residues. Germline CDR1 is PRHDT and CDR2 is FYEKMQ (reference sequence). Trimming shortened V by 2 bases and J by 5 bases, and 6 bases separated the two germline ends. The CDR3 loop reads CASSLMGTEAFF. The CDR3 coding sequence is TGTGCCAGCAGCTTAATGGGGACTGAAGCTTTCTTT. Complete variable domain (other parts from reference TRBV13 and TRBJ1-1): AAGVIQSPRHLIKEKRETATLKCYPIPRHDTVYWYQQGPGQDPQFLISFYEKMQSDKGSIPDRFSAQQFSDYHSELNMSSLELGDSALYFCASSLMGTEAFFGQGTRLTVV.

The chain is built from TRBV19 and TRBJ2-1; 8 bases are shared with TRBD2. CDR3 length: 16 residues. CDR1 is LNHDA, CDR2 SQIVND, per germline (reference sequence). V shed 1 base and J 9 bases; nucleotides not matched to a gene: 11. The CDR3 DNA reads as TGTGCCAGTAGTATAGGGGGGACTAGAAGCTTCGCTGAGCAGTTCTTC. Protein: CASSIGGTRSFAEQFF.

This clone was detected a few times. The chain uses TRBV4-2 and TRBJ1-5; D call uncertain. The CDR3 loop spans 15 amino acids. Germline V gene lookup returns CDR1 LGHNA and CDR2 YNFKEQ. V was shortened by 1 base and J by 0 bases, with 7 bases between the two germline ends. As DNA, the CDR3 is TGTGCCAGCAGCCAAGTTGCCGATAGCAATCAGCCCCAGCATTTT. Translation: CASSQVADSNQPQHF.

The gene calls are TRBV5-4 and TRBJ2-7; D is possibly TRBD1 or TRBD2 (5 bases each). CDR3 length: 15 residues. The V end lost 4 bases, the J end lost 7 bases, and 21 bases lay between the germline ends. Germline V gives CDR1 SGHNT, CDR2 YYREEE (reference sequence). CDR3 bases: TGTGCCAGCAGCGGCCCCGGGGCCCCAGGAAGGGAGCAGTACTTC. Translation: CASSGPGAPGREQYF.

The chain is built from TRBV5-6 and TRBJ2-5; TRBD1 or TRBD2 may be the D gene (5 bases each). Germline loops: CDR1 SGHDT, CDR2 YYEEEE. V was pared by 0 bases and J by 5 bases, with 17 bases between. This CDR3 region has 16 residues. CDR3 residues: CASSLGGSAPRETQYF. The CDR3 nucleotides are TGTGCCAGCAGCTTGGGGGGGAGTGCTCCGAGGGAGACCCAGTACTTC.

The rearrangement links TRBV19 to TRBJ1-2; TRBD1 matches at 7 bases. The CDR3 contains 15 residues. V was clipped by 5 bases and J by 0 bases; unmatched bases: 6. Germline lookup yields CDR1 LNHDA and CDR2 SQIVND (reference sequence). The chain's CDR3 is CASSPWTGSNYGYTF. CDR3 coding DNA: TGTGCCAGTAGTCCTTGGACAGGCTCTAACTATGGCTACACCTTC.

The chain uses TRBV4-2 and TRBJ1-5; 7 nucleotides align to TRBD1. J gave up 4 bases and V 4 bases, and 7 bases lay outside the gene matches. The CDR3 extends over 15 amino acids. The V gene's germline CDR1 is LGHNA and CDR2 YNFKEQ. CDR3 sequence reads: CASSRRGQGNQPQHF. CDR3 in DNA: TGTGCCAGCAGCCGAAGGGGGCAGGGGAATCAGCCCCAGCATTTT.

This clone appeared a single time. The gene calls are TRBV5-4 and TRBJ2-2; the match to TRBD2 covers 10 bases. This CDR3 is built from 16 residues. V lost 4 bases and J lost 4; bases outside the gene matches: 7. Germline V gene sequence: CDR1 SGHNT, CDR2 YYREEE (reference sequence). This chain's CDR3 is CASSARASGGTGELFF. The CDR3 DNA reads as TGTGCCAGCAGCGCCCGGGCTAGCGGGGGCACCGGGGAGCTGTTTTTT.

The chain recombines TRBV7-9 with TRBJ1-6; D may be TRBD1 (5 bases). This CDR3 has 15 amino acids. Germline loops: CDR1 SEHNR, CDR2 FQNEAQ (reference sequence). The ends were cut back, 1 base at V and 4 bases at J, with 8 bases in the middle. The CDR3 protein is CASSLGPGYNSPLHF. The DNA of the CDR3 is TGTGCCAGCAGCTTAGGTCCAGGGTATAATTCACCCCTCCACTTT.

This clone showed up just a few times. The J gene is TRBJ1-1, the V gene TRBV10-3, with a weak D call TRBD1 (5 bases). Trimming stripped 10 bases from V and 4 bases from J, with 16 bases between. The CDR3 covers 13 residues. Germline CDR1 and CDR2: ENHRY and SYGVKD. DNA for the CDR3: TGTGCCACGTCCGGGGGGGGTGCCACTGAAGCTTTCTTT. Its translation: CATSGGGATEAFF.

The chain joins TRBV7-8 to TRBJ1-1; the D gene is possibly TRBD1 (5 bases). V was cut by 3 bases and J by 0 bases, with 14 bases left in between. The CDR3 runs to 16 residues. Germline V gene lookup returns CDR1 SGHVS and CDR2 FQNEAQ. The CDR3 region is CASSLADVGLNTEAFF. The CDR3 bases are TGTGCCAGCAGCTTGGCGGATGTGGGGCTGAACACTGAAGCTTTCTTT.

The chain joins TRBV9 to TRBJ2-1; tentatively, D is TRBD2 (5 bases). Germline CDR1 reads SGDLS; CDR2 reads YYNGEE. The CDR3 has 13 amino acids. The V and J ends lost 4 bases and 7 bases respectively, with 12 bases between them. The CDR3 DNA is TGTGCCAGCAGCCCCGACCCGGGGAATGAGCAGTTCTTC. This codes for CASSPDPGNEQFF.

The chain recombines TRBV14 with TRBJ2-2; no definite D call. Germline CDR1 SGHDN, CDR2 FVKESK. Trimming removed 1 base at V and 7 bases at J, with 13 bases between. CDR3 length: 15 residues. The CDR3 DNA reads TGTGCCAGCAGCCAAGGAATGGGTAGGAGCGGGGAGCTGTTTTTT. This encodes CASSQGMGRSGELFF.

This rearrangement joins TRBV19 to TRBJ1-1; D is possibly TRBD1 (5 bases). Trimming cost V 5 bases and J 6 bases, with 13 bases left between them. Germline CDR1 is LNHDA and CDR2 is SQIVND (reference sequence). CDR3 length: 13 amino acids. CDR3 region: CASSRGGTPEAFF. The CDR3 coding sequence is TGTGCCAGTAGTCGCGGGGGAACCCCTGAAGCTTTCTTT.

In its sample, this clone was seen once. The chain joins TRBV20-1 to TRBJ1-2; D unclear. Germline V gene lookup returns CDR1 DFQATT and CDR2 SNEGSKA (reference sequence). V lost 4 bases and J lost 4, with 7 bases in between. The CDR3 runs 11 residues. In nucleotides, the CDR3 is TGCAGTGCTATCGCCCTCTATGGCTACACCTTC. This sequence encodes CSAIALYGYTF.

The chain links TRBV5-1 to TRBJ2-1; D is possibly TRBD2 (6 bases). Germline V lookup: CDR1 SGHRS, CDR2 YFSETQ. V was clipped by 2 bases and J by 12 bases, with 12 bases between them. The CDR3 extends over 12 amino acids. The CDR3 region has the DNA TGCGCCAGCAGCTTCGAGAGGAGGGGGCAGTTCTTC. Translated, it gives CASSFERRGQFF.

The rearrangement joins TRBV7-2 to TRBJ2-1; the D gene could be TRBD1 or TRBD2 (5 bases each). V shed 4 bases and J shed 10 bases, with 14 bases lying between them. CDR1 and CDR2 from the germline V gene are SGHTA and FQGNSA. The CDR3 is 13 residues long. This chain's CDR3 is CASSSGIWGEQFF. The CDR3 bases are TGTGCCAGCAGCTCTGGGATCTGGGGGGAGCAGTTCTTC.

This chain connects TRBV19 to TRBJ1-2; 9 bases align to TRBD1. CDR3 length: 14 amino acids. V was clipped by 6 bases and J by 2 bases; unmatched bases: 4. CDR1 is LNHDA and CDR2 is SQIVND in the germline V gene (reference sequence). CDR3 sequence reads: CASSNRGRNYGYTF. Written as DNA, the CDR3 is TGTGCCAGTAGCAACAGGGGGCGGAACTATGGCTACACCTTC.

The chain employs TRBV27 and TRBJ1-5; 8 bases fit TRBD1. CDR3 length: 17 residues. Germline V lookup: CDR1 MNHEY, CDR2 SMNVEV (reference sequence). V lost 2 bases and J lost 6; bases outside the gene matches: 12. The CDR3 is CASSLIFDRGGLQPQHF. CDR3 sequence (DNA): TGTGCCAGCAGTTTAATTTTTGACAGGGGAGGGCTTCAGCCCCAGCATTTT.